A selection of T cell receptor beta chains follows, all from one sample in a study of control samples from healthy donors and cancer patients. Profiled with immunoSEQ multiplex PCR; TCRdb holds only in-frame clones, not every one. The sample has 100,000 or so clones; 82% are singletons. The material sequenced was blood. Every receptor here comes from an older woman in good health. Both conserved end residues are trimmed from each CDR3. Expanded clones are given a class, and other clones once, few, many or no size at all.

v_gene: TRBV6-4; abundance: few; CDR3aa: ASTDGVPYGYT
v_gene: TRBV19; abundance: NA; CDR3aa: ASSSGTGGNHEQY
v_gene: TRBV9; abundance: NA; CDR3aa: ASSVGLGSPLH
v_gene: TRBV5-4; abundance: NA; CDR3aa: ASSLGSPRTTDTQY
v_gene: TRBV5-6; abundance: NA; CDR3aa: ASSLYLSLNEQF
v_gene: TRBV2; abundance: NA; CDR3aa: AKGGNYEQY
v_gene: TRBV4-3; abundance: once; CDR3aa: ASSQGLADEQF
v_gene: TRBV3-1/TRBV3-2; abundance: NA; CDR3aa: ASSQDGDRRNTEAF
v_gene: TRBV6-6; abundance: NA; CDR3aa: ASSYSGGSNQPQH
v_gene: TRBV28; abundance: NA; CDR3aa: ASIESGNTIY
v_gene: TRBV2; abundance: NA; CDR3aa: ASSGTSRIQTQY